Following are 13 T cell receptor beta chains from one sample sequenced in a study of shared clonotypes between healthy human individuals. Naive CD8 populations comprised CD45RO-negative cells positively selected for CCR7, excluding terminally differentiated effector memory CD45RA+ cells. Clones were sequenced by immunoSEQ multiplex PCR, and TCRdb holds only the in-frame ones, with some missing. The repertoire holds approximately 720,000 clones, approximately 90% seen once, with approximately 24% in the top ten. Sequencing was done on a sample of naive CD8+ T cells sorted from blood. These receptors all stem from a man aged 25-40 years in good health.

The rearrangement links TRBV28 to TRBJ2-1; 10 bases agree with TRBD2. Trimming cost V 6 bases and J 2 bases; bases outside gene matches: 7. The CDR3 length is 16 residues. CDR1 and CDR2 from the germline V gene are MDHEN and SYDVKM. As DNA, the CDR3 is TGTGCCAGCAGGAGCGGGAGGGTACATACCTACAATGAGCAGTTCTTC. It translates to CASRSGRVHTYNEQFF. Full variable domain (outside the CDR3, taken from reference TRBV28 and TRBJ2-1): DVKVTQSSRYLVKRTGEKVFLECVQDMDHENMFWYRQDPGLGLRLIYFSYDVKMKEKGDIPEGYSVSREKKERFSLILESASTNQTSMYLCASRSGRVHTYNEQFFGPGTRLTVL.

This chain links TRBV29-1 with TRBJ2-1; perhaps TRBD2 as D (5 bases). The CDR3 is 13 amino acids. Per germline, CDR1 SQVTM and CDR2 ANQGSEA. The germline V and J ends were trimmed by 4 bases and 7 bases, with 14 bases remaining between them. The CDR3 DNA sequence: TGCAGCGTTGGGCTAGCCAACGAAAATGAGCAGTTCTTC. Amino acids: CSVGLANENEQFF.

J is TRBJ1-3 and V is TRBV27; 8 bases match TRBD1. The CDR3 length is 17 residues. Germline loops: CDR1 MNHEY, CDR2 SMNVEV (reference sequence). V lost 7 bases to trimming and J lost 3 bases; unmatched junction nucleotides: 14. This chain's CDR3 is CASTTVTDRVLGNTIYF. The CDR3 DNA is TGTGCCAGCACCACGGTAACGGACAGGGTCCTTGGAAACACCATATATTTT.

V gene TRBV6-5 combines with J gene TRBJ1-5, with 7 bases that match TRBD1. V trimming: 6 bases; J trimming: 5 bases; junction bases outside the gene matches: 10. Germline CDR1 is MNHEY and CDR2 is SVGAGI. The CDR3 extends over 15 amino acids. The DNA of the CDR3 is TGTGCCAGCAGCCGCGACAGGGTGGTGCATCAGCCCCAGCATTTT. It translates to CASSRDRVVHQPQHF.

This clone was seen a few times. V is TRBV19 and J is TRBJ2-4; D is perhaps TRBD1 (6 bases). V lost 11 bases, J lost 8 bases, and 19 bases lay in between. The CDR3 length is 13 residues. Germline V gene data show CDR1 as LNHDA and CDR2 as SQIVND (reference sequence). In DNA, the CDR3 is TGTGCCGGAGGCAACACAGGGTCGGACATTCAGTACTTC. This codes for CAGGNTGSDIQYF. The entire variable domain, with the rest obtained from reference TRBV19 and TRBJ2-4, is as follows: DGGITQSPKYLFRKEGQNVTLSCEQNLNHDAMYWYRQDPGQGLRLIYYSQIVNDFQKGDIAEGYSVSREKKESFPLTVTSAQKNPTAFYLCAGGNTGSDIQYFGAGTRLSVL.

For the CDR3, the DNA is TGTGCCAGCAGCTTATCCGGCAATGAGCAGTTCTTC. Translating gives CASSLSGNEQFF. The V gene is TRBV13, the J gene TRBJ2-1; D uncertain. The germline gives CDR1 PRHDT, CDR2 FYEKMQ (reference sequence). The CDR3 sequence is 12 residues long. Deletions cut 2 bases from V and 6 bases from J, with 5 bases between.

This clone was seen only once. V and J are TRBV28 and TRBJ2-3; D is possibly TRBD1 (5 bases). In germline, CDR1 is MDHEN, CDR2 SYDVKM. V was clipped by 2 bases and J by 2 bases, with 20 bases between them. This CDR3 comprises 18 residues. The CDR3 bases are TGTGCCAGCAGTTTAATACGTTGGGCCAGGGTCCCCACAGATACGCAGTATTTT. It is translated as CASSLIRWARVPTDTQYF.

The chain's CDR3 is CASSPTGLHLQRVNEQFF. Written as DNA, the CDR3 is TGTGCCAGCAGCCCTACAGGATTACATTTGCAAAGGGTCAATGAGCAGTTCTTC. The chain couples TRBV7-2 to TRBJ2-1, with a tentative D call TRBD1 (5 bases). The germline V and J ends were trimmed by 5 bases and 6 bases, with 26 bases remaining between them. The CDR3 has 18 amino acids. The germline V gene encodes CDR1 SGHTA and CDR2 FQGNSA.

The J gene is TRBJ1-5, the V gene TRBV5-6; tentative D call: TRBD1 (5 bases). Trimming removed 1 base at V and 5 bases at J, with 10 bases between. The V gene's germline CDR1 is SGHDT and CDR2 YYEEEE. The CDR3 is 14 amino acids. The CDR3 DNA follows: TGTGCCAGCAGCTTGTACGGGGGATATCAGCCCCAGCATTTT. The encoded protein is CASSLYGGYQPQHF.

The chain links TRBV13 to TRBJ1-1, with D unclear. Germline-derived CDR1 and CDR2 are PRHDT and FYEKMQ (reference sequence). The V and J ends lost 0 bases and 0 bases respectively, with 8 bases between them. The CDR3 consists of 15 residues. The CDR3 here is CASSLGAILNTEAFF. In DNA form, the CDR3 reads TGTGCCAGCAGCTTAGGGGCCATACTGAACACTGAAGCTTTCTTT.

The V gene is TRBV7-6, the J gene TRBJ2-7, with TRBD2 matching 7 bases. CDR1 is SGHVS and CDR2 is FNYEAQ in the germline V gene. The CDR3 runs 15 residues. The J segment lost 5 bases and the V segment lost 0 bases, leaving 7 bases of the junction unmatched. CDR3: CASSLAGGKLDEQYF. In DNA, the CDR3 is TGTGCCAGCAGCTTAGCGGGAGGGAAGCTAGACGAGCAGTACTTC.

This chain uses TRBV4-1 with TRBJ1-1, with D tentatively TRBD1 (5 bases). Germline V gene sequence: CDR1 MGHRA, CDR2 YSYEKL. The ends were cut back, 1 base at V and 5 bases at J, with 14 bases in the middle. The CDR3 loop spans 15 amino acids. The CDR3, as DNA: TGCGCCAGCAGCCAAGGTGGGACCGTAGAAACTGAAGCTTTCTTT. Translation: CASSQGGTVETEAFF.

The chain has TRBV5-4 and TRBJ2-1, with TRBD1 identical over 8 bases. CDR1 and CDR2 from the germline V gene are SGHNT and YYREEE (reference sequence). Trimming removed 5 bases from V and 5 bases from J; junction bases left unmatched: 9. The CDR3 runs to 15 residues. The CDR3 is CASRDDRGLNNEQFF. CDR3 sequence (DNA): TGTGCCAGCAGGGACGACAGGGGTTTGAACAATGAGCAGTTCTTC.